This T cell receptor beta chain was captured by sequencing in a study of CD8 T cells in ankylosing spondylitis. The study, taken as a whole, reports: Researchers report that disease-linked clones proved CD8+ and relatively rare in peripheral blood. A motif of eight highly homologous TCR beta variants was seen as apparently characteristic of ankylosing spondylitis blood.

TCRdb fed the 5' RACE reads into MiXCR, producing one record per CDR3 protein. The data show approximately 540,000 distinct CDR3 sequences, with about 12% seen just once and around 6.8% held by the top ten. This clonotype was detected a few times. The target antigen is unknown. The germline V gene has CDR1 LGHDT and CDR2 YNNKEL (reference sequence). The CDR3 runs 15 residues. V lost 3 bases and J 6 bases, leaving 12 bases between the germline ends. The chain has TRBV3-1 and TRBJ1-6; possibly TRBD1 for D (5 bases). This receptor was identified in a male donor with ankylosing spondylitis. Sequenced sample: blood, either unsorted or a sorted T cell fraction (not recorded which). The CDR3 sequence is CASSQGTRGNSPLHF. The CDR3 nucleotides read TGTGCCAGCAGCCAGGGAACAAGGGGTAATTCACCCCTCCACTTT.